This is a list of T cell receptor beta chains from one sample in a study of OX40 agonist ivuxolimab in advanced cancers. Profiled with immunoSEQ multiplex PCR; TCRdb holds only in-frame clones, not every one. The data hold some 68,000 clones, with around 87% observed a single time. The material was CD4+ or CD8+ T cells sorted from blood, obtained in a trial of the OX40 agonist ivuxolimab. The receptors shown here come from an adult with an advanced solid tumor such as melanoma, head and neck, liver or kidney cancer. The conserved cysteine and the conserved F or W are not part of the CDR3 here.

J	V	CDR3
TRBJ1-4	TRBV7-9	ASRPVGNAEKLF
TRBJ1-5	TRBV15	ATSARQGQPQH
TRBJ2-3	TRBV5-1	ASSLQPSSTDTQY
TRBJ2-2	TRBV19	ASSIQGVGELF
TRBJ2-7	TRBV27	ASSPGTPNVQY
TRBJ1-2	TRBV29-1	SVVPGQRMNYGYT
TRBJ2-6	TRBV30	AWDRGAGANVLT
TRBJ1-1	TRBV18	ASSPGTVKNTEAF
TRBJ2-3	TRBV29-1	SVELAADTQY
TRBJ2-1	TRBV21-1	ASSSQGDGAVEQF
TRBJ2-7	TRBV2	ASRRSGDHEQY
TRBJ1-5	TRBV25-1	ASSESGTGGNQPQH
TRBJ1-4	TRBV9	ASSPGTGATNEKLF
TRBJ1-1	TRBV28	ASSLRQVEAF
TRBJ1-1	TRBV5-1	ASSFGTGRTEAF
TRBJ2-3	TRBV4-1	ASSQRRDYHRTDTQY
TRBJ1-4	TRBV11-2	ASSLGQGAEKLF
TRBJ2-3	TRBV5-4	ASSLASYTDTQY
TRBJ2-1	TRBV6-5	ASSRTGYNEQF
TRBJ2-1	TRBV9	ASSVSSGSERLF
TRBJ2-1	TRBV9	ASSVGQGGNVRLYNEQF
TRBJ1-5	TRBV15	ATSRDSRDRNNQPQH
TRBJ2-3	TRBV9	ASSVGTAGGAGTQY
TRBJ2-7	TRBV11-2	ASSLGRAVEQY
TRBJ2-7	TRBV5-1	ASSLTGTSGYEQY
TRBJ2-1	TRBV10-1	ASSESSGEVF
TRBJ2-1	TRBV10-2	ATKGGRSNNEQF
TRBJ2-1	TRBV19	ASSIGEGYEQF
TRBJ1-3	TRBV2	ATASSGNTIY
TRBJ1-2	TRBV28	ASSLSGYGYT
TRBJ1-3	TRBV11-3	ASSLSHQGAGNTIY
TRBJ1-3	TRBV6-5	ASRREGGSGNTIY
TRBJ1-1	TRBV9	ASSAAPTGGEAF
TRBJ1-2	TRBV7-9	ASSLEGSAFYGYT
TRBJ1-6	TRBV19	ASSITGSWDSYNSPLH
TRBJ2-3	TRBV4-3	ASSQDLVRGGDTQY
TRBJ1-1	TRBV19	ASSMSLGGSYTEAF
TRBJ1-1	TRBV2	ASRGDSSTEAF
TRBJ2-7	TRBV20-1	SARGGAEQY
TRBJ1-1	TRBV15	ATSSWSDTEAF
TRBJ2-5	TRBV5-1	ASSPGTTRETQY
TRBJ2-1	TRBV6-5	ASSPRTVHNEQF
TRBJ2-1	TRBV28	ASGGQGPLNEQF
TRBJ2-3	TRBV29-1	SVEVGADTQY
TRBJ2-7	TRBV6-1	ASRETGISSYEQY
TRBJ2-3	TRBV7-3	ASSPQGLITDTQY
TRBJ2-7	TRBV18	ASSPRDRTFGNHEQY
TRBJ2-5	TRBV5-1	ASSSSGSIAGGQY
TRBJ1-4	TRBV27	ASSPWVGRLVATNEKLF
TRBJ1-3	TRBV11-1	ASSSTGGRGNTIY